The present entry profiles one T cell receptor (beta chain) with its context. It has no known antigen specificity. The input lacks base qualities; no much larger clone sits a single base away. This record belongs to a study of control samples from healthy donors and cancer patients (dated by TCRdb to 2020 to 2022). The library came from the immunoSEQ multiplex PCR assay. TCRdb took over this immuneACCESS table, retaining in-frame rearrangements with V and J assigned. Such tables are incomplete; in checked studies, under half of the missing clones stem from an unresolved V gene, and the remainder is unexplained. The sample data list over 150,000 clones, and around nine tenths of these were observed just once. Just over 1.4% of the sample lies in the top ten. The germline V gene supplies CDR1 SGHAT and CDR2 FQNNGV. CDR3 length: 14 amino acids, cysteine to phenylalanine. Kept here is only the CDR3 DNA, which spans 42 bases and is read in frame from base 1. V loses 6 bases at its end and J loses 0 bases; junction bases beyond the gene matches: 5.

The sequence was collected from a man in his thirties or forties in good health. Material for sequencing was blood. The V and J genes are TRBV11-2 and TRBJ2-7, with TRBD1 identical over 7 junction bases. The CDR3 amino acid sequence is: CASRGYRGSYEQYF. The sequence in DNA is TGTGCCAGCAGGGGCTACAGGGGCTCCTACGAGCAGTACTTC.